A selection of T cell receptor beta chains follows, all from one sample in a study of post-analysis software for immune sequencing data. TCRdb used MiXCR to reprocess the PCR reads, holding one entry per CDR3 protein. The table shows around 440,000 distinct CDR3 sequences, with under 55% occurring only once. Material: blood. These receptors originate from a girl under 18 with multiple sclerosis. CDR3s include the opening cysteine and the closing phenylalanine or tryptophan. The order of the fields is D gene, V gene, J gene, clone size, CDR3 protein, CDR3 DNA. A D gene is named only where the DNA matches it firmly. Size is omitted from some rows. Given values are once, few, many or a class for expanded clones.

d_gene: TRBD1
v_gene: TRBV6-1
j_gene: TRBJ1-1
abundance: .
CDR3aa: CASSPQTGLSTEAFF
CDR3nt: TGTGCCAGCAGTCCACAGACAGGGTTGAGCACTGAAGCTTTCTTT

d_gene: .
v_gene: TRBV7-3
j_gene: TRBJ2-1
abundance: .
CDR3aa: CASSLSGGIYNEQFF
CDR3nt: TGTGCCAGCAGCTTATCGGGCGGAATCTACAATGAGCAGTTCTTC

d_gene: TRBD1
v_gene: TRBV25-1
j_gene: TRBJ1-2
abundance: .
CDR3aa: CASSEDLGQGYGYTF
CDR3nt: TGTGCCAGCAGTGAAGATCTGGGACAGGGCTATGGCTACACCTTC

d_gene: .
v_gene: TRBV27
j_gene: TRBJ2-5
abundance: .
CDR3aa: CASSSTGPAETQYF
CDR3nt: TGTGCCAGCAGTTCAACCGGGCCTGCAGAGACCCAGTACTTC

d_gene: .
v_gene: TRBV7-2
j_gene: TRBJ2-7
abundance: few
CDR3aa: CASSPTRDEDEQYF
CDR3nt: TGTGCCAGCAGCCCCACCAGAGATGAAGACGAGCAGTACTTC

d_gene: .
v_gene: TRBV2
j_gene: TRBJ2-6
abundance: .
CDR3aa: CASSVNPSGANVLTF
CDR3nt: TGTGCCAGCAGTGTTAACCCCTCTGGGGCCAACGTCCTGACTTTC

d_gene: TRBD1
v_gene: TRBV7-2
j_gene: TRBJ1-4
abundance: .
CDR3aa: CASSLGGTDFLEKLFF
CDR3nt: TGTGCCAGCAGCTTAGGTGGGACAGACTTTCTTGAAAAACTGTTTTTT

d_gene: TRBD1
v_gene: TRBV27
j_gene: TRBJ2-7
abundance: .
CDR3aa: CASSAAPGQVPTYEQYF
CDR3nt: TGTGCCAGCAGTGCCGCACCGGGACAGGTTCCAACTTACGAGCAGTACTTC

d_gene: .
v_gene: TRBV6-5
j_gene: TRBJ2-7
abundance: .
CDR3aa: CASSYADSSTYEQYF
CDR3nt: TGTGCCAGCAGTTACGCGGACTCAAGTACCTACGAGCAGTACTTC

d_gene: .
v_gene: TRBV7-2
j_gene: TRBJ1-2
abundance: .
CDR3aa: CASSRDRIIGYTF
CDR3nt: TGTGCCAGCAGCCGAGACAGGATTATCGGCTACACCTTC

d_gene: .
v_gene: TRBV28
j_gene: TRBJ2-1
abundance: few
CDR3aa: CASTSPFRVNEQFF
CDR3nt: TGTGCCAGCACCTCCCCCTTCAGGGTCAATGAGCAGTTCTTC

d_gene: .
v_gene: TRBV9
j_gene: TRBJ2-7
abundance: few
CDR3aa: CASSEQDGVGEYEQYF
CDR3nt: TGTGCCAGCAGCGAGCAGGACGGAGTGGGGGAATACGAGCAGTACTTC

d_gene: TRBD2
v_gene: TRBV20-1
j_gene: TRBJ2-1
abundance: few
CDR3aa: CSAPSGSPYNEQFF
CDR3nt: TGCAGTGCTCCAAGCGGGAGTCCCTACAATGAGCAGTTCTTC

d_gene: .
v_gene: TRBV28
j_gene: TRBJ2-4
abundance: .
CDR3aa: CASSLPRGLTNIQYF
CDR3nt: TGTGCCAGCAGTTTACCGCGGGGACTTACGAACATTCAGTACTTC

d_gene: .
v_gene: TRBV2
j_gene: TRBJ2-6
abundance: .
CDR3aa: CASSIDGPSSGANVLTF
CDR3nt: TGTGCCAGCAGTATTGACGGTCCGAGCTCTGGGGCCAACGTCCTGACTTTC

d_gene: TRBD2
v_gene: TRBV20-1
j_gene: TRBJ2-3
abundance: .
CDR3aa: CRGGIADTQYF
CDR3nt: TGCAGGGGAGGGATAGCGGATACGCAGTATTTT

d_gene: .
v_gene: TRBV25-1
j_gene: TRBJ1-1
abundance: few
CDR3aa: CASSELQGTDTEAFF
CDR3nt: TGTGCCAGCAGTGAATTACAGGGCACGGACACTGAAGCTTTCTTT

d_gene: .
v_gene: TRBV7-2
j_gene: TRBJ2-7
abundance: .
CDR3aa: CASSFTLGGWNEQYF
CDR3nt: TGTGCCAGCAGCTTCACACTGGGGGGTTGGAACGAGCAGTACTTC

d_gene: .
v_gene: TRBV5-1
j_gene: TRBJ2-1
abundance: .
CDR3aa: CASSLAGEAYNEQFF
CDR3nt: TGCGCCAGCAGCTTGGCGGGGGAAGCCTACAATGAGCAGTTCTTC

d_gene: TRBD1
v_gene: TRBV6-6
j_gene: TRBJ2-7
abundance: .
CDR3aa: CASSYSATGYYEQYF
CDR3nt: TGTGCCAGCAGTTACTCGGCGACAGGGTACTACGAGCAGTACTTC

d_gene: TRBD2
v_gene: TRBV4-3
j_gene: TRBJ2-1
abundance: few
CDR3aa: CASSQEIGLAGEDNEQFF
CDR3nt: TGCGCCAGCAGCCAAGAAATCGGACTAGCGGGAGAAGACAATGAGCAGTTCTTC

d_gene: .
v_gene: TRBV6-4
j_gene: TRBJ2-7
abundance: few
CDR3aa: CASSGDPPPPYF
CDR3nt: TGTGCCAGCAGTGGTGACCCTCCCCCCCCGTACTTC

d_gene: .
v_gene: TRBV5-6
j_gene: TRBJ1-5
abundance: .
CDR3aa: CASSLGGRLRNQPQHF
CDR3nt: TGTGCCAGCAGCTTGGGGGGACGGCTGCGAAATCAGCCCCAGCATTTT

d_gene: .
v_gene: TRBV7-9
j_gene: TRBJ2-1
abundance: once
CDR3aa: CASSNGGGEQFF
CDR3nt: TGTGCCAGCAGCAATGGGGGCGGGGAGCAGTTCTTC

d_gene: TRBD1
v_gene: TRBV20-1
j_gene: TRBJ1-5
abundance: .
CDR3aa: CSARSDRVFSNQPQHF
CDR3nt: TGCAGTGCTAGGTCAGACAGGGTCTTTAGCAATCAGCCCCAGCATTTT

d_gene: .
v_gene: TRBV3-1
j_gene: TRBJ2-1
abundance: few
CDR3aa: CASSVSVSHNEQFF
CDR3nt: TGTGCCAGCAGCGTAAGCGTCTCCCACAATGAGCAGTTCTTC

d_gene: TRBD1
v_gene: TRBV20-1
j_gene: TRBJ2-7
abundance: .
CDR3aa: CSALPGQATYEQYF
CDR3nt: TGCAGTGCTCTTCCGGGACAGGCTACTTACGAGCAGTACTTC

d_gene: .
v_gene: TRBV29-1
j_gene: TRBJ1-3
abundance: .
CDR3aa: CSVSKTGGSGNTIYF
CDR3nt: TGCAGCGTTTCCAAGACCGGGGGCTCTGGAAACACCATATATTTT

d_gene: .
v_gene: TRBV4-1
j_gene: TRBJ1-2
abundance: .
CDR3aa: CASSPLGRGYGYTF
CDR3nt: TGCGCCAGCAGCCCTCTCGGCCGGGGCTATGGCTACACCTTC

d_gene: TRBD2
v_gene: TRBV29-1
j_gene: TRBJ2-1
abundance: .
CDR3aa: CSVAVAGSLSSYNEQFF
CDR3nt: TGCAGCGTTGCGGTAGCGGGTTCCCTTAGCTCCTACAATGAGCAGTTCTTC

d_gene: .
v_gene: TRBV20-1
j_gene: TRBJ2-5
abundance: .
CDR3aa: CSPQHQETQYF
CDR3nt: TGCAGTCCACAGCACCAAGAGACCCAGTACTTC

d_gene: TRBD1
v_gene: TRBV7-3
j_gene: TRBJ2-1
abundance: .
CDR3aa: CASSEGQGNEQFF
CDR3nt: TGTGCCAGCAGCGAGGGACAGGGCAATGAGCAGTTCTTC

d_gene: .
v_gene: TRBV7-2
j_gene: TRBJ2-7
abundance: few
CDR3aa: CASSLDLGLRYEQYF
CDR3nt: TGTGCCAGCAGCTTAGATTTGGGGTTACGCTACGAGCAGTACTTC

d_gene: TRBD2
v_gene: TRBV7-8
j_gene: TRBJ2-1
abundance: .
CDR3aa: CASSYVLAGGQFF
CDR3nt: TGTGCCAGCAGCTACGTTCTAGCGGGAGGGCAGTTCTTC

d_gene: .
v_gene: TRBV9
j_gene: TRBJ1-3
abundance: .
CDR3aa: CASSVEGTSGNTIYF
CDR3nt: TGTGCCAGCAGCGTAGAGGGGACCTCTGGAAACACCATATATTTT

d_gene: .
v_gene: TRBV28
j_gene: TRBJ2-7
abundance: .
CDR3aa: CASSPLPRVTYEQYF
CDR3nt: TGTGCCAGCAGCCCTCTGCCCCGGGTTACCTACGAGCAGTACTTC

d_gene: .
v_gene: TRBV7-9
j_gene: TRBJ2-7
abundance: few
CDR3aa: CASSQAGGLYEQYF
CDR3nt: TGTGCCAGCAGCCAAGCCGGGGGGCTGTACGAGCAGTACTTC

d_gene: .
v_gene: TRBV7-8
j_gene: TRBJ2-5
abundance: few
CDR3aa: CASSESRETQYF
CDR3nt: TGTGCCAGCAGCGAGAGTAGGGAGACCCAGTACTTC

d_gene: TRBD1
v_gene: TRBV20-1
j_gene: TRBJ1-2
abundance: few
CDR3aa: CSATRPGQGVVGYTF
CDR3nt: TGCAGTGCTACACGCCCGGGACAGGGGGTAGTGGGCTACACCTTC

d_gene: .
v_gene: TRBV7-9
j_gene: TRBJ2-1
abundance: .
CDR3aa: CASSLEEGRWNEQFF
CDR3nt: TGTGCCAGCAGCTTAGAGGAGGGCAGATGGAATGAGCAGTTCTTC

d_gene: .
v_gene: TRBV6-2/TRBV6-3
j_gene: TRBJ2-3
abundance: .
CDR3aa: CASSPMGTEDTQYF
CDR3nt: TGTGCCAGCAGCCCGATGGGGACGGAAGATACGCAGTATTTT

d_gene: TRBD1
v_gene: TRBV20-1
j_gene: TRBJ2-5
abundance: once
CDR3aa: CSAETGVEETQYF
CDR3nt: TGCAGTGCGGAAACAGGGGTCGAAGAGACCCAGTACTTC

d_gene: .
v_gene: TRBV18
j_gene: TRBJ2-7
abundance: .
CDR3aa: CASSTGSYYEQYF
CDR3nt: TGTGCCAGCTCAACCGGGAGTTACTACGAGCAGTACTTC

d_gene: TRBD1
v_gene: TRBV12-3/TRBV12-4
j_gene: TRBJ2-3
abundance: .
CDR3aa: CAGSHGTANVDTQYF
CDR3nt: TGTGCCGGCAGCCACGGGACAGCGAACGTAGATACGCAGTATTTT

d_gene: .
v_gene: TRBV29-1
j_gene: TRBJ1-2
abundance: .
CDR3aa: CSVDNRHYGYTF
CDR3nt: TGCAGCGTTGATAACAGGCACTATGGCTACACCTTC

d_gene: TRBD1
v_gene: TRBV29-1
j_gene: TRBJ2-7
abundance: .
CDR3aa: CSVNRDRASEQYF
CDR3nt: TGCAGCGTGAACCGGGACAGGGCTAGCGAGCAGTACTTC

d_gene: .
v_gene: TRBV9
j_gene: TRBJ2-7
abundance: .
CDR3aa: CASSPVPDPYEQYF
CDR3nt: TGTGCCAGCAGCCCCGTTCCGGATCCCTACGAGCAGTACTTC

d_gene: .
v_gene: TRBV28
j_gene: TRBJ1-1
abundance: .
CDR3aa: CASDGVNTEAFF
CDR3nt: TGTGCCAGCGATGGGGTGAACACTGAGGCTTTCTTT